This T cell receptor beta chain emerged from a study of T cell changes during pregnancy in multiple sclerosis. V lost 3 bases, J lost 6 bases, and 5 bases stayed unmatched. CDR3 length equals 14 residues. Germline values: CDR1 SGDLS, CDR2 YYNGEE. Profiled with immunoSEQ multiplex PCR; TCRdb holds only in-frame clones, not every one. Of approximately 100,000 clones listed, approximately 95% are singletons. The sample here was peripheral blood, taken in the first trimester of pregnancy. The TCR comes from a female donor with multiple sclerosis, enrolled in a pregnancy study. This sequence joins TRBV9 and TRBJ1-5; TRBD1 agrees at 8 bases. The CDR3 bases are TGTGCCAGCAGCGACGGGACAGGAGCTCAGCCCCAGCATTTT. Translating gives CASSDGTGAQPQHF.